Below are 14 T cell receptor beta chains sequenced from a single sample in a study of T cells expressing NK-cell markers (dated by TCRdb to the early 2020s). The library was made by 5' RACE. Sequencing used an Illumina HiSeq 2000. Once TCRdb had reprocessed the reads, it stored one entry per CDR3 protein sequence and supplied no DNA. This sample's table has entries for 350,000 to 450,000 distinct CDR3 sequences. The biggest ten clones account for roughly 5.2% of the sample. Sequencing used blood T cells: a sorted CD56 or NKG2C T cell subset, CD4+ or CD8+ T cells, or bulk PBMC T cells (not recorded which). The source is a man between 18 and 69 years old in good health.

The chain recombines TRBV28 with TRBJ2-7; TCRdb selects TRBD1, and the lack of DNA leaves this call unchecked. Germline lookup yields CDR1 MDHEN and CDR2 SYDVKM. This CDR3 is built from 14 residues. The CDR3 sequence is CASSLGGPRDEQYF.

CDR3 sequence: CASSKEGGVYQETQYF. The rearrangement links TRBV4-1 to TRBJ2-5; TCRdb's D call, TRBD2, is unchecked because there is no DNA. Germline values: CDR1 MGHRA, CDR2 YSYEKL. There are 16 residues in the CDR3.

The chain joins TRBV6-5 to TRBJ2-5; TCRdb's assignment of TRBD1 cannot be checked, as there is no DNA. This CDR3 comprises 16 residues. Germline V CDR1 and CDR2: MNHEY, SVGAGI. CDR3 amino acids: CASSYSGTEYQETQYF.

The J gene is TRBJ2-4, the V gene TRBV11-2; TCRdb's D call of TRBD2 is untestable without DNA. The CDR3 loop spans 15 amino acids. CDR1 and CDR2 (germline): SGHAT, FQNNGV. This CDR3 is CASSLETARRDIQYF.

The rearrangement joins TRBV6-2 or TRBV6-3 to TRBJ2-3. The CDR3 is 11 amino acids. The germline CDR1 and CDR2 sequences are MNHEY and SVGEGT. The CDR3 is CAAADTDTQYF.

The rearrangement links TRBV6-1 to TRBJ2-7; TCRdb's D call of TRBD1 is untestable without DNA. Per the germline V gene, CDR1 is MNHNS and CDR2 is SASEGT. CDR3 length: 15 residues. This chain's CDR3 is CASSELRGQGYEQYF.

This chain connects TRBV6-1 to TRBJ2-6. This CDR3 region has 11 residues. Per germline, CDR1 MNHNS and CDR2 SASEGT. This CDR3 reads CASRAANVLTF.

The CDR3 sequence: CASLPRGRLRVNTEAFF. The chain combines TRBV6-4 with TRBJ1-1; TCRdb returns TRBD1, unconfirmable since there is no DNA. Germline-derived CDR1 and CDR2 are MRHNA and SNTAGT. This CDR3 has 17 residues.

The chain employs TRBV7-6 and TRBJ2-1. CDR1 and CDR2 (germline): SGHVS, FNYEAQ. The CDR3 loop spans 11 amino acids. The CDR3 protein is CASSSEEGQFF.

The chain uses TRBV27 and TRBJ2-5; absent DNA, TCRdb's TRBD2 call cannot be checked. This CDR3 region has 14 residues. The germline gives CDR1 MNHEY, CDR2 SMNVEV (reference sequence). CDR3: CASSLSPSVETQYF.

The chain is built from TRBV20-1 and TRBJ2-5; TCRdb designates TRBD1, a call that cannot be tested without DNA. Germline CDR1 is DFQATT and CDR2 is SNEGSKA (reference sequence). This CDR3 spans 14 amino acids. The chain's CDR3 is CSARVTSRGETQYF.

The V gene is TRBV5-1, the J gene TRBJ2-3; as DNA is missing, the TRBD2 call by TCRdb cannot be tested. Per the germline V gene, CDR1 is SGHRS and CDR2 is YFSETQ. The CDR3 is 18 residues long. The CDR3 reads CASSLAQLAGTSTDTQYF.

This chain connects TRBV28 to TRBJ2-7; with no DNA, the TCRdb D assignment of TRBD1 cannot be verified. CDR3 length equals 14 residues. Germline-derived CDR1 and CDR2 are MDHEN and SYDVKM. CDR3 amino acids: CASSFPSPIYEQYF. The entire variable domain, with the rest obtained from reference TRBV28 and TRBJ2-7, is as follows: DVKVTQSSRYLVKRTGEKVFLECVQDMDHENMFWYRQDPGLGLRLIYFSYDVKMKEKGDIPEGYSVSREKKERFSLILESASTNQTSMYLCASSFPSPIYEQYFGPGTRLTVT.

The rearrangement uses TRBV3-1 and TRBJ1-1; TCRdb designates TRBD1, a call that cannot be tested without DNA. The CDR3 covers 18 residues. Germline CDR1 is LGHDT and CDR2 is YNNKEL (reference sequence). The CDR3 spells CASSQPPGQRGMNTEAFF.